The 22 T cell receptor beta chains reported below all come from one sample, sequenced in a study of blood T cell repertoires in COVID-19. Method: immunoSEQ multiplex PCR; TCRdb's copy keeps in-frame clones and lacks some. Of about 220,000 clones in the sample, 85% to 90% are singletons; the top ten hold approximately 3.5%. The source material was PBMCs or T cells enriched from blood (not recorded which). All receptors derive from a woman between 18 and 30 years old in a cohort exposed to, infected with or recovered from COVID-19 (not recorded which).

This clone was found once. The chain has TRBV9 and TRBJ1-5; D gene ambiguous. This CDR3 spans 15 amino acids. Germline loops: CDR1 SGDLS, CDR2 YYNGEE. V dropped 1 base and J dropped 4 bases, with 12 bases sitting between them. CDR3 DNA: TGTGCCAGCAGCGTATCTGCGGTCGGTAATCAGCCCCAGCATTTT. Its protein is CASSVSAVGNQPQHF. Drawing the rest from reference TRBV9 and TRBJ1-5, the complete variable domain is DSGVTQTPKHLITATGQRVTLRCSPRSGDLSVYWYQQSLDQGLQFLIQYYNGEERAKGNILERFSAQQFPDLHSELNLSSLELGDSALYFCASSVSAVGNQPQHFGDGTRLSIL.

The chain employs TRBV7-9 and TRBJ1-5, with D possibly matching TRBD1 (6 bases). The CDR3 has 18 amino acids. Trimming shortened V by 7 bases and J by 0 bases, and 22 bases separated the two germline ends. The germline CDR1 and CDR2 sequences are SEHNR and FQNEAQ (reference sequence). CDR3 amino acids: CASTPSGGGGYSNQPQHF. Here the CDR3 DNA reads TGTGCCAGCACCCCCTCGGGGGGAGGGGGATATAGCAATCAGCCCCAGCATTTT.

The chain combines TRBV5-4 with TRBJ2-1, with 7 bases lining up with TRBD1. Germline V gene sequence: CDR1 SGHNT, CDR2 YYREEE (reference sequence). There are 15 residues in the CDR3. After removal of 3 bases from V and 0 bases from J, the junction contained 3 bases not matched to a gene. CDR3: CASSWDRNSYNEQFF. CDR3 in DNA: TGTGCCAGCAGCTGGGACAGAAACTCCTACAATGAGCAGTTCTTC.

This chain uses TRBV3-1 (or the pseudogene TRBV3-2) with TRBJ1-1, with 9 positions matching TRBD1. Germline V gene lookup returns CDR1 LGHDT and CDR2 YNNKEL (reference sequence). The CDR3 is 12 residues long. V lost 6 bases, J lost 12 bases, and 8 bases stayed unmatched. CDR3 loop: CASRGQGRESFF. The CDR3 DNA is TGTGCCAGCAGGGGACAGGGTAGAGAGTCTTTCTTT.

The rearrangement uses TRBV29-1 and TRBJ2-1, with 8 bases aligning to TRBD2. Germline trimming cut 5 bases from V and 4 bases from J; bases unmatched to any gene: 13. The germline V gene encodes CDR1 SQVTM and CDR2 ANQGSEA. The CDR3 is made up of 16 amino acids. The CDR3, as DNA: TGCAGCGTTCTTCTCGGGGGGGAAGAAAATTACAATGAGCAGTTCTTC. Residues: CSVLLGGEENYNEQFF.

The chain joins TRBV11-3 to TRBJ2-7; TRBD2 matches 9 bases. Germline lookup yields CDR1 SGHNT and CDR2 YENEEA. The CDR3 covers 16 residues. V lost 2 bases and J lost 5; bases outside the gene matches: 10. CDR3 DNA: TGTGCCAGCAGCTTAATCGCGGGAGGGCGTCATAACGAGCAGTACTTC. The encoded protein is CASSLIAGGRHNEQYF.

CDR3 loop: CASRFDRNSNQPQHF. The DNA of the CDR3 is TGTGCCAGCAGATTCGACAGAAATAGCAATCAGCCCCAGCATTTT. This chain links TRBV2 with TRBJ1-5; perhaps TRBD1 as D (5 bases). The CDR3 is made up of 15 amino acids. Germline CDR1 is SNHLY and CDR2 is FYNNEI. Between the trimmed V and J ends, which lost 6 bases and 0 bases, there was a span of 12 bases.

This clone was recorded only once. The rearrangement uses TRBV6-5 and TRBJ2-1; no definite D call. Deletions cut 7 bases from V and 4 bases from J, with 14 bases between. Germline V gene sequence: CDR1 MNHEY, CDR2 SVGAGI. This CDR3 spans 14 amino acids. The CDR3 sequence is CASTGLDGYNEQFF. The CDR3 DNA sequence: TGTGCCAGCACCGGCCTAGACGGGTACAATGAGCAGTTCTTC.

This sequence joins TRBV6-5 and TRBJ1-3; D not resolved. Per the germline V gene, CDR1 is MNHEY and CDR2 is SVGAGI. This CDR3 has 15 residues. Trimming removed 7 bases from V and 0 bases from J, with 13 bases in between. The CDR3 nucleotides read TGTGCCAGCAAGGAGGGAATGAGCTCTGGAAACACCATATATTTT. Protein: CASKEGMSSGNTIYF.

The chain uses TRBV3-1 (or the pseudogene TRBV3-2) and TRBJ1-5; the D gene is possibly TRBD1 (5 bases). Germline-derived CDR1 and CDR2 are LGHDT and YNNKEL (reference sequence). The CDR3 spans 13 residues. The V end lost 2 bases, the J end lost 4 bases, and 6 bases lay between the germline ends. In nucleotides, the CDR3 is TGTGCCAGCAGCCAACAGGGTAATCAGCCCCAGCATTTT. This sequence encodes CASSQQGNQPQHF.

The rearrangement joins TRBV24-1 to TRBJ2-1; D may be TRBD2 (6 bases). V was pared by 4 bases and J by 8 bases, with 11 bases between. CDR1 and CDR2 (germline): KGHDR, SFDVKD. CDR3 length: 13 residues. CDR3 nucleotides: TGTGCCACCAGTGACAGACTAGTGGATGAGCAGTTCTTC. Translated, it gives CATSDRLVDEQFF.

The chain has TRBV28 and TRBJ1-1; D remains unclear. Germline V CDR1 and CDR2: MDHEN, SYDVKM. Deletions cut 2 bases from V and 5 bases from J, with 12 bases between. The length of the CDR3 is 14 residues. The CDR3 loop reads CASSLGGDLTEAFF. DNA for the CDR3: TGTGCCAGCAGTTTAGGAGGAGACTTAACTGAAGCTTTCTTT.

This chain links TRBV9 with TRBJ1-3, with D maybe TRBD1 (5 bases). The V end was cut by 4 bases, the J end by 0 bases, with 11 bases between. The germline V gene has CDR1 SGDLS and CDR2 YYNGEE. This CDR3 contains 15 residues. CDR3 sequence: CASSFDSYSGNTIYF. The CDR3 DNA sequence: TGTGCCAGCAGCTTCGACAGCTACTCTGGAAACACCATATATTTT.

The chain recombines TRBV12-3 or TRBV12-4 with TRBJ2-1; D gene unclear. Trimming cost V 1 base and J 8 bases, with 3 bases left between them. CDR3 length equals 11 residues. In nucleotides, the CDR3 is TGTGCCAGCAGTTTAGTAGATGAGCAGTTCTTC. It is translated as CASSLVDEQFF.

The chain combines TRBV6-4 with TRBJ1-2; 9 bases are shared with TRBD1. The CDR3 is made up of 16 amino acids. Per germline, CDR1 MRHNA and CDR2 SNTAGT. V shed 0 bases and J 4 bases; nucleotides not matched to a gene: 6. The CDR3 protein is CASSDSPGTGLYGYTF. In nucleotides, the CDR3 is TGTGCCAGCAGTGACTCCCCCGGGACAGGGCTCTATGGCTACACCTTC.

This chain links TRBV10-3 with TRBJ2-7; 7 nucleotides agree with TRBD2. This CDR3 is built from 12 residues. Germline trimming cut 11 bases from V and 5 bases from J; bases unmatched to any gene: 9. CDR1 is ENHRY and CDR2 is SYGVKD in the germline V gene. The CDR3 protein is CAAGGNGDEQYF. CDR3 coding DNA: TGTGCCGCCGGGGGGAACGGGGACGAGCAGTACTTC.

This clone came up once. The chain links TRBV30 to TRBJ2-1; 7 bases line up with TRBD2. This CDR3 is built from 14 residues. Germline V gene data show CDR1 as GTSNPN and CDR2 as SVGIG (reference sequence). Unmatched junction bases numbered 9, after V lost 5 bases and J lost 5 bases. The CDR3 loop is CAWGAGVTHNEQFF. The CDR3 nucleotides read TGTGCCTGGGGGGCGGGAGTAACCCACAATGAGCAGTTCTTC.

This chain uses TRBV25-1 with TRBJ2-7; D not resolved. The CDR3 runs 15 residues. V shed 3 bases and J shed 0 bases, with 12 bases lying between them. Germline-derived CDR1 and CDR2 are MGHDK and SYGVNS. CDR3 sequence reads: CASSDVSASSYEQYF. CDR3 bases: TGTGCCAGCAGTGACGTCAGCGCAAGCTCCTACGAGCAGTACTTC.

V is TRBV7-9 and J is TRBJ1-6; D gene uncertain. The germline V and J ends were trimmed by 8 bases and 10 bases, with 9 bases remaining between them. The length of the CDR3 is 11 residues. Germline lookup yields CDR1 SEHNR and CDR2 FQNEAQ (reference sequence). CDR3 amino acids: CASGKRSPLHF. The CDR3 bases are TGTGCCAGCGGAAAGAGGTCACCCCTCCACTTT.

The V and J genes are TRBV7-9 and TRBJ2-5; 8 bases fit TRBD1. Germline V gene lookup returns CDR1 SEHNR and CDR2 FQNEAQ (reference sequence). The CDR3 covers 14 residues. Trimming removed 4 bases from V and 2 bases from J; junction bases left unmatched: 3. In DNA, the CDR3 is TGTGCCAGCAGCTCTACAGGGGGACAAGAGACCCAGTACTTC. Protein sequence: CASSSTGGQETQYF.

The chain has TRBV10-1 and TRBJ1-1, with 7 bases aligning to TRBD1. CDR3 length equals 15 residues. Trimming cost V 3 bases and J 5 bases; bases outside gene matches: 9. The germline V gene encodes CDR1 WNHNN and CDR2 SYGVQD (reference sequence). The CDR3 DNA sequence: TGCGCCAGCAGTGATAAGGGGGCGCCGGGAACTGAAGCTTTCTTT. Protein sequence: CASSDKGAPGTEAFF.

The chain combines TRBV28 with TRBJ1-5, with 10 bases aligning to TRBD1. The V gene end was trimmed by 3 bases and the J gene end by 7 bases; junction bases not matched to a gene: 9. The CDR3 totals 16 residues. Germline V gene sequence: CDR1 MDHEN, CDR2 SYDVKM. CDR3 nucleotide sequence: TGTGCCAGCAGTTTTATTGAGACAGGGGGCGAACAGCCCCAGCATTTT. Amino acids: CASSFIETGGEQPQHF. Complete variable domain (other parts from reference TRBV28 and TRBJ1-5): DVKVTQSSRYLVKRTGEKVFLECVQDMDHENMFWYRQDPGLGLRLIYFSYDVKMKEKGDIPEGYSVSREKKERFSLILESASTNQTSMYLCASSFIETGGEQPQHFGDGTRLSIL.